Presented here are 9 T cell receptor beta chains from one specimen sequenced in a study of spatial heterogeneity in lung cancer. Study observations and caveats: It was found that expanded intratumoral alpha and beta TCR counts tracked tumor mutation counts.

The time point denotes: sample taken at primary tumor resection. No antigen is known for these receptors. TCRdb independently ran MiXCR on the 5' RACE reads; one entry per CDR3 protein. The sample yields several hundred distinct CDR3 sequences, roughly 8.2% seen once. Source: lung tumor tissue, taken at surgery. These receptors were obtained from a male donor with early-stage non-small cell lung cancer.

By share, this clonotype ranks as large. The J gene is TRBJ1-5, the V gene TRBV27, with no clear D. Trimming shortened V by 5 bases and J by 5 bases, and 10 bases separated the two germline ends. Germline CDR1 reads MNHEY; CDR2 reads SMNVEV (reference sequence). CDR3 length equals 13 residues. DNA for the CDR3: TGTGCCAGCAGTAGAGGGATCGATCAGCCCCAGCATTTT. Its translation: CASSRGIDQPQHF.

This clonotype was counted ten times or more. V and J are TRBV7-2 and TRBJ1-5, with a tentative D call TRBD1 (5 bases). The germline V and J ends were trimmed by 6 bases and 6 bases, with 18 bases remaining between them. CDR3 length: 15 residues. Germline V gene data show CDR1 as SGHTA and CDR2 as FQGNSA. CDR3 loop: CASSREGRGAQPQHF. Written as DNA, the CDR3 is TGTGCCAGCAGTCGTGAAGGGAGGGGAGCTCAGCCCCAGCATTTT.

This clonotype is categorized as large. The chain has TRBV20-1 and TRBJ2-7; D not certain. CDR1 is DFQATT and CDR2 is SNEGSKA in the germline V gene (reference sequence). V was cut by 3 bases and J by 9 bases, with 12 bases left in between. This CDR3 has 11 amino acids. The CDR3 coding sequence is TGCAGTGCTAGGGACCTCGAGGTGCAGTACTTC. Its translation: CSARDLEVQYF.

Relative to its sample, this clonotype is large. The V call is TRBV6-6, the J call TRBJ2-5; TRBD2 matches 9 bases. The germline gives CDR1 MNHNY, CDR2 SVGAGI (reference sequence). V gave up 5 bases and J gave up 5 bases; unmatched junction bases: 6. The CDR3 spans 14 residues. Here the CDR3 reads CASSSGGFAETQYF. The CDR3 region has the DNA TGTGCCAGCAGTAGCGGGGGGTTTGCGGAGACCCAGTACTTC.

This clonotype counts as large. The gene calls are TRBV7-2 and TRBJ2-5; D is undetermined. CDR1 SGHTA and CDR2 FQGNSA come from the germline V gene. V was cut by 3 bases and J by 3 bases, with 11 bases left in between. The CDR3 is 14 amino acids. The CDR3 sequence: CASSFSQAKETQYF. The CDR3 DNA is TGTGCCAGCAGCTTTAGCCAGGCTAAAGAGACCCAGTACTTC.

Relative to its sample, this clonotype is large (0.1 to 1%). The V gene is TRBV24-1, the J gene TRBJ2-3; D remains unclear. Trimming left V 0 bases short and J 1 base short, with 1 base between. CDR1 and CDR2 (germline): KGHDR, SFDVKD. The CDR3 runs 13 residues. The DNA of the CDR3 is TGTGCCACCAGTGATTTGGGCACAGATACGCAGTATTTT. Its translation: CATSDLGTDTQYF.

This chain connects TRBV20-1 to TRBJ2-6, with a possible D match to TRBD1 (5 bases). The CDR3 has 14 amino acids. CDR1 is DFQATT, CDR2 SNEGSKA, per germline (reference sequence). Trimming pared 5 bases from V and 9 bases from J, leaving 17 bases between. In DNA, the CDR3 is TGCAGTGCTCCTCCCCCGACAGCAGGCAACGTCCTGACTTTC. Translated, it gives CSAPPPTAGNVLTF.

This clonotype is medium-sized. The chain links TRBV12-3 or TRBV12-4 to TRBJ2-3; D perhaps matches TRBD2 (5 bases). V lost 6 bases and J 8 bases, leaving 12 bases between the germline ends. CDR3 size: 12 residues. The CDR3 nucleotides read TGTGCCAGCAGCCCGGACTTGGGTACGCAGTATTTT. Amino acids: CASSPDLGTQYF.

By proportion, this clonotype is medium-sized. The rearrangement uses TRBV6-2 or TRBV6-3 and TRBJ2-2; the match to TRBD1 covers 11 bases. This CDR3 has 15 residues. Germline values: CDR1 MNHEY, CDR2 SVGEGT. Trimming cost V 6 bases and J 6 bases; bases outside gene matches: 6. The CDR3 DNA follows: TGTGCCAGCAGACCACCGGGACAGGGGGCCGGGGAGCTGTTTTTT. It encodes CASRPPGQGAGELFF.